The 17 T cell receptor beta chains given below trace back to one sample, sequenced in a study of beta chain features in type 1 diabetes. These receptors lack a known antigen. Findings and limits, study-wide: All four CD4+ subsets from Type 1 diabetes patients carried moderately but significantly shorter TCRB CDR3s.

cDNA synthesis used the whole RNA isolate, giving expressed TCRB sequences. TCRdb's table, derived via immunoSEQ multiplex PCR, lists solely in-frame clones and lacks some. The sample comprises about 44,000 clones, around 71% of which are singletons, and approximately 2.3% rests with the top ten. The sample taken for sequencing was Tregs from blood. The receptors derive from a woman aged 18-35 years with type 1 diabetes.

The chain uses TRBV7-3 and TRBJ2-7, with 7 bases that match TRBD2. The CDR3 totals 16 residues. Germline loops: CDR1 SGHTA, CDR2 FQGTGA. V dropped 3 bases and J dropped 2; count of bases not matched to a gene: 10. CDR3 protein: CASSFAGALGTYEQYF. The CDR3 DNA reads TGTGCCAGCAGCTTCGCGGGAGCTTTAGGAACCTACGAGCAGTACTTC.

V gene TRBV5-4 combines with J gene TRBJ2-7; D gene unclear. CDR3 length equals 15 residues. CDR1 SGHNT and CDR2 YYREEE come from the germline V gene (reference sequence). V shed 0 bases and J shed 2 bases, with 12 bases lying between them. The CDR3 loop is CASSLGLNPAYEQYF. The CDR3 coding sequence is TGTGCCAGCAGCTTGGGGCTCAACCCCGCCTACGAGCAGTACTTC.

The chain is built from TRBV7-2 and TRBJ1-5, with D maybe TRBD1 (6 bases). This CDR3 contains 16 residues. Per the germline V gene, CDR1 is SGHTA and CDR2 is FQGNSA. Deletions cut 1 base from V and 3 bases from J, with 13 bases between. The CDR3, as DNA: TGTGCCAGCAGCTTAGGGCCCGGGACAATCAATCAGCCCCAGCATTTT. It translates to CASSLGPGTINQPQHF.

V is TRBV2 and J is TRBJ2-1, with TRBD1 matching over 10 bases. With 11 bases clipped from V and 4 bases from J, the junction kept 8 bases outside the gene matches. This CDR3 is built from 14 residues. Germline V gives CDR1 SNHLY, CDR2 FYNNEI. This CDR3 is CAGDRGMQYNEQFF. The CDR3 DNA follows: TGTGCCGGGGACAGGGGCATGCAGTACAATGAGCAGTTCTTC.

The chain employs TRBV28 and TRBJ2-3; tentative D call: TRBD2 (5 bases). Germline V lookup: CDR1 MDHEN, CDR2 SYDVKM. V shed 4 bases and J shed 4 bases, with 15 bases lying between them. The CDR3 runs 15 residues. The DNA for the CDR3 is TGTGCCAGCAGTTACGTCACTAAGAGGGCAGATACGCAGTATTTT. Protein sequence: CASSYVTKRADTQYF.

J is TRBJ1-4 and V is TRBV4-3; D not resolved. Deletions cut 4 bases from V and 6 bases from J, with 15 bases between. From germline, CDR1 is LGHNA and CDR2 YSLEER. The CDR3 runs to 15 residues. The DNA of the CDR3 is TGCGCCAGCAGCCGCACCCGAGGCGCTGATGAAAAACTGTTTTTT. This translates into CASSRTRGADEKLFF.

The genes are TRBV6-1 and TRBJ1-1, with TRBD1 as a possible D gene (5 bases). This CDR3 has 15 residues. CDR1 and CDR2 from the germline V gene are MNHNS and SASEGT. The germline V and J ends were trimmed by 6 bases and 0 bases, with 14 bases remaining between them. The CDR3 nucleotides are TGTGCCAGCAGCCGAGATCAGGGCCTGAACACTGAAGCTTTCTTT. Its protein product is CASSRDQGLNTEAFF.

This sequence joins TRBV13 and TRBJ2-1; 7 nucleotides line up with TRBD1. Germline-derived CDR1 and CDR2 are PRHDT and FYEKMQ (reference sequence). V was pared by 5 bases and J by 6 bases, with 4 bases of the junction left unmatched. The CDR3 is 13 residues long. In DNA form, the CDR3 reads TGTGCCAGCAGCAGAAACAGGGGCAATGAGCAGTTCTTC. This gives the protein CASSRNRGNEQFF.

The chain employs TRBV27 and TRBJ2-1; 8 bases fit TRBD2. The CDR3 is 15 residues long. In germline, CDR1 is MNHEY, CDR2 SMNVEV (reference sequence). Germline trimming cut 5 bases from V and 2 bases from J; bases unmatched to any gene: 5. Here the CDR3 DNA reads TGTGCCAGCAGTCGGCTAGCGGGCCCCTACAATGAGCAGTTCTTC. Its protein product is CASSRLAGPYNEQFF.

The chain combines TRBV7-9 with TRBJ1-1; D ambiguous. Trimming took off 3 bases at V and 1 base at J, with 9 bases between the two ends. The CDR3 is 14 residues long. CDR1 is SEHNR and CDR2 is FQNEAQ in the germline V gene (reference sequence). The CDR3: CASSFPSGNTEAFF. DNA for the CDR3: TGTGCCAGCAGCTTCCCCTCAGGGAACACTGAAGCTTTCTTT.

The chain is built from TRBV19 and TRBJ2-3, with 9 bases that match TRBD2. Germline V gene lookup returns CDR1 LNHDA and CDR2 SQIVND (reference sequence). The CDR3 spans 15 residues. V shed 8 bases and J 0 bases; nucleotides not matched to a gene: 6. The CDR3: CASRRTSASTDTQYF. The CDR3 nucleotides read TGTGCCAGTCGGCGGACTAGCGCTAGCACAGATACGCAGTATTTT.

This chain links TRBV5-1 with TRBJ1-1, with D perhaps matching TRBD1 (5 bases). The CDR3 contains 14 residues. The germline V gene has CDR1 SGHRS and CDR2 YFSETQ. Trimming removed 2 bases from V and 1 base from J, with 9 bases in between. CDR3: CASSFQGENTEAFF. As DNA, the CDR3 is TGCGCCAGCAGCTTTCAGGGCGAGAACACTGAAGCTTTCTTT.

The chain is built from TRBV4-1 and TRBJ1-5; perhaps TRBD1 as D (5 bases). Trimming shortened V by 0 bases and J by 0 bases, and 15 bases separated the two germline ends. CDR1 is MGHRA, CDR2 YSYEKL, per germline. This CDR3 is built from 18 residues. CDR3 amino acids: CASSQEPSGGSSNQPQHF. CDR3 nucleotides: TGCGCCAGCAGCCAAGAACCGTCCGGGGGGTCTAGCAATCAGCCCCAGCATTTT.

The chain uses TRBV7-2 and TRBJ1-2, with a possible D match to TRBD1 (5 bases). Germline V gene data show CDR1 as SGHTA and CDR2 as FQGNSA. The CDR3 sequence is 15 residues long. Trimming left V 2 bases short and J 3 bases short, with 13 bases between. The CDR3 bases are TGTGCCAGCAGCTTATCCCCCAGGGCACACTATGGCTACACCTTC. Translating it yields CASSLSPRAHYGYTF.

The gene calls are TRBV7-2 and TRBJ1-1; D not certain. V was cut by 1 base and J by 4 bases, with 13 bases left in between. Looked up from germline, CDR1 is SGHTA and CDR2 is FQGNSA. The CDR3 spans 15 residues. The CDR3 loop is CASSLVAAISTEAFF. The CDR3 coding sequence is TGTGCCAGCAGCTTAGTTGCGGCTATCAGCACTGAAGCTTTCTTT.

The rearrangement joins TRBV4-2 to TRBJ2-1; 7 positions match TRBD1. The germline V gene has CDR1 LGHNA and CDR2 YNFKEQ. V was clipped by 4 bases and J by 4 bases; unmatched bases: 7. The CDR3 runs to 15 residues. For the CDR3, the DNA is TGTGCCAGCAGCCTAAGCGTGGGACAGTACAATGAGCAGTTCTTC. Encoded protein: CASSLSVGQYNEQFF.

The CDR3 bases are TGTGCCACCAGGTTAGGGGTCCGAGGTGAGCAGTTCTTC. Translating it yields CATRLGVRGEQFF. The chain carries TRBV15 and TRBJ2-1; a possible D gene is TRBD1 (5 bases). This CDR3 is built from 13 residues. Trimming removed 6 bases at V and 9 bases at J, with 15 bases between. Germline V CDR1 and CDR2: LNHNV, YYDKDF (reference sequence). The complete variable domain, with remaining parts taken from reference TRBV15 and TRBJ2-1, reads DAMVIQNPRYQVTQFGKPVTLSCSQTLNHNVMYWYQQKSSQAPKLLFHYYDKDFNNEADTPDNFQSRRPNTSFCFLDIRSPGLGDTAMYLCATRLGVRGEQFFGPGTRLTVL.